This T cell receptor (beta chain) was obtained from a study of cytomegalovirus exposure and HLA in healthy donors. This clone occurred once. Its antigen is not known. Overall study findings and caveats: A previous analysis found most TCR beta V segments productive roughly 87% or roughly 30% of the time. It was taken for granted in presence/absence analyses that sequencing depth across donors was roughly uniform. A later analysis found common viral pathogens apparently linked to several of the most significant clusters.

60 Vbeta and 13 Jbeta primers were used in PCR. Profiling relied on immunoSEQ multiplex PCR, and the TCRdb table lists in-frame clones only, not all of them. The sample has about 110,000 clones; 75% are singletons. Healthy bone marrow donors made up the cohort. V was pared by 2 bases and J by 4 bases, with 4 bases of the junction left unmatched. Germline-derived CDR1 and CDR2 are SEHNR and FQNEAQ (reference sequence). The CDR3 loop spans 15 amino acids. This chain links TRBV7-9 with TRBJ2-3, with 9 nucleotides matching TRBD2. Material: PBMCs. The receptor's source is a male donor in good health and CMV-seropositive. DNA of the CDR3: TGTGCCAGCAGCTTACCGGCGGGGGGGCCAGATACGCAGTATTTT. This sequence encodes CASSLPAGGPDTQYF.